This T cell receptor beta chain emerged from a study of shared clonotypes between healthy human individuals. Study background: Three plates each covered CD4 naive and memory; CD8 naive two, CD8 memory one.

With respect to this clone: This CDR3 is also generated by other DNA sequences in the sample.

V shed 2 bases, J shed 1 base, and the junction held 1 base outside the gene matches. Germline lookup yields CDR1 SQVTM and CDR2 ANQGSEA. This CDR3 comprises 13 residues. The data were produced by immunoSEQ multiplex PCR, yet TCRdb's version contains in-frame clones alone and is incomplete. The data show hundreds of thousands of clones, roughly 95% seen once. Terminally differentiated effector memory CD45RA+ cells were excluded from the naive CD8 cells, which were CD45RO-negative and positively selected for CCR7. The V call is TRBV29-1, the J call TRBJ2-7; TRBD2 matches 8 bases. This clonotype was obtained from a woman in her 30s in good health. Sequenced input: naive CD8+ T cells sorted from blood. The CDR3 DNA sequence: TGCAGCGTTGAAAGCGGGGGTTCCTACGAGCAGTACTTC. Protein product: CSVESGGSYEQYF.